What follows are 18 T cell receptor beta chains derived from one specimen sequenced in a study of T cell repertoires in cytomegalovirus infection. TCRdb reprocessed the reads via MiXCR and lists one record per CDR3 protein. Of about 600,000 distinct CDR3 sequences listed, 24% are singletons. Input material: CD8+ T cells from PBMCs. The receptors come from a human donor in good health (CMV status not recorded). Some clones in this sample may be carry-over from other donors' samples.

This clonotype was recorded many times. This chain connects TRBV5-6 to TRBJ2-3, with TRBD2 matching 11 bases. After removal of 1 base from V and 4 bases from J, the junction contained 8 bases not matched to a gene. The CDR3 totals 17 residues. CDR1 is SGHDT and CDR2 is YYEEEE in the germline V gene. Written as DNA, the CDR3 is TGTGCCAGCAGCTTGATTCGGCGACTAGCGGGGCCAGATACGCAGTATTTT. Its translation is CASSLIRRLAGPDTQYF. Using reference TRBV5-6 and TRBJ2-3 for the parts outside the CDR3, the full variable domain is DAGVTQSPTHLIKTRGQQVTLRCSPKSGHDTVSWYQQALGQGPQFIFQYYEEEERQRGNFPDRFSGHQFPNYSSELNVNALLLGDSALYLCASSLIRRLAGPDTQYFGPGTRLTVL.

In this sample, this clonotype turned up a few times. The gene calls are TRBV2 and TRBJ1-6; D unclear. This CDR3 region has 15 residues. Between the trimmed V and J ends, which lost 2 bases and 5 bases, there was a span of 10 bases. The V gene's germline CDR1 is SNHLY and CDR2 FYNNEI. CDR3 bases: TGTGCCAGCAGTGAAAACAGCGCGAATAATTCACCCCTCCACTTT. This sequence encodes CASSENSANNSPLHF.

This rearrangement joins TRBV13 to TRBJ2-5, with D unclear. The CDR3 is 12 residues long. Trimming cost V 0 bases and J 7 bases, with 6 bases left between them. Germline V CDR1 and CDR2: PRHDT, FYEKMQ (reference sequence). The CDR3 bases are TGTGCCAGCAGCTTAGGGCTGCGGACCCAGTACTTC. Translation gives CASSLGLRTQYF.

The CDR3 loop is CASSPPGAGVEQYV. In DNA form, the CDR3 reads TGTGCCAGCAGCCCCCCGGGGGCAGGGGTCGAGCAGTACGTC. V and J are TRBV7-9 and TRBJ2-7; D may be TRBD1 or TRBD2 (6 bases each). Looked up from germline, CDR1 is SEHNR and CDR2 is FQNEAQ (reference sequence). With 5 bases removed from V and 6 bases from J, the gap between germline ends came to 17 bases. This CDR3 is 14 amino acids long.

This clonotype has a handful of counts. This chain uses TRBV28 with TRBJ1-5; tentatively, D is TRBD1 (6 bases). The V gene's germline CDR1 is MDHEN and CDR2 SYDVKM. V lost 8 bases and J lost 5, with 25 bases in between. The CDR3 runs to 17 residues. The CDR3 DNA follows: TGTGCCAGCCGAGTAGTGGGGGGCGGGTGGAGGGATCAGCCCCAGCATTTT. Protein sequence: CASRVVGGGWRDQPQHF.

This clonotype was counted at least ten times. DNA for the CDR3: TGTGCCAGCAGCTCTAGCGGGAAGGGTGAGCAGTTCTTC. It codes for CASSSSGKGEQFF. This chain uses TRBV6-2 or TRBV6-3 with TRBJ2-1, with 9 positions matching TRBD2. V gave up 6 bases and J gave up 9 bases; unmatched junction bases: 6. This CDR3 spans 13 amino acids. CDR1 and CDR2 (germline): MNHEY, SVGEGT.

In its sample, this clonotype was seen many times. The genes are TRBV14 and TRBJ1-1; D remains unclear. Trimming stripped 4 bases from V and 6 bases from J, with 15 bases between. The CDR3 loop spans 14 amino acids. The germline V gene has CDR1 SGHDN and CDR2 FVKESK. The CDR3 nucleotides are TGTGCCAGCAGCCCAAAAACGTACTTCTCTGAAGCTTTCTTT. It encodes CASSPKTYFSEAFF.

A few counts support this clonotype. The V call is TRBV20-1, the J call TRBJ2-5; D assignment may be TRBD1 or TRBD2 (5 bases each). The CDR3 is 16 residues long. Germline CDR1 and CDR2: DFQATT and SNEGSKA (reference sequence). The germline V and J ends were trimmed by 0 bases and 3 bases, with 17 bases remaining between them. CDR3 nucleotide sequence: TGCAGTGCTAGAGATATCCGAACGGGACGGGAAGAGACCCAGTACTTC. It encodes CSARDIRTGREETQYF.

A few counts support this clonotype. J is TRBJ2-1 and V is TRBV2; tentatively, D is TRBD2 (7 bases). This CDR3 contains 15 residues. Germline V CDR1 and CDR2: SNHLY, FYNNEI. The V end was cut by 4 bases, the J end by 5 bases, with 15 bases between. The CDR3 is CASSVSGGSNNEQFF. In DNA, the CDR3 is TGTGCCAGCAGTGTCTCGGGGGGCTCGAACAATGAGCAGTTCTTC.

The sample holds a few counts of this clonotype. V usage is TRBV20-1 and J usage is TRBJ2-1; 8 bases are shared with TRBD2. The CDR3 contains 14 residues. Germline V gives CDR1 DFQATT, CDR2 SNEGSKA (reference sequence). Trimming at V came to 3 bases and at J to 3 bases, leaving 4 bases not matched to a gene. Written as DNA, the CDR3 is TGCAGTGCTAGCGGGGGGGCCAACTACAATGAGCAGTTCTTC. This gives the protein CSASGGANYNEQFF.

The sample holds many counts of this clonotype. This chain links TRBV5-5 with TRBJ1-1; TRBD1 is a possible D gene (5 bases). V gave up 4 bases and J gave up 0 bases, with 10 bases separating them. The CDR3 loop spans 14 amino acids. Germline CDR1 and CDR2: SGHKS and YYEKEE (reference sequence). The CDR3 protein is CASSGGDMNTEAFF. The CDR3 DNA reads as TGTGCCAGCAGCGGAGGGGATATGAACACTGAAGCTTTCTTT.

The chain employs TRBV12-3 or TRBV12-4 and TRBJ2-1; 10 bases agree with TRBD2. V was pared by 6 bases and J by 4 bases, with 6 bases of the junction left unmatched. This CDR3 has 15 amino acids. The CDR3 DNA reads TGTGCCAGCAGACAAAGCGGGGGGGAATACAATGAGCAGTTCTTC. Protein: CASRQSGGEYNEQFF.

As concerns this clonotype: A much larger clone differs from this one at a single base, so this may be a read error. The chain couples TRBV14 to TRBJ1-2; D is unresolved. V gave up 3 bases and J gave up 12 bases, with 17 bases separating them. Germline V gene data show CDR1 as SGHDN and CDR2 as FVKESK. The CDR3 is 13 residues long. CDR3 sequence reads: CASSHSGSPLNTF. Written as DNA, the CDR3 is TGTGCCAGCAGCCACTCGGGCAGTCCTCTCAACACCTTC.

V usage is TRBV6-5 and J usage is TRBJ1-2, with 7 bases matching TRBD1. The CDR3 has 16 residues. Trimming cost V 4 bases and J 3 bases; bases outside gene matches: 11. Germline CDR1 MNHEY, CDR2 SVGAGI. The CDR3 DNA is TGTGCCAGCAGTTTCTTAGGGGGCGGTGGCGACTATGGCTACACCTTC. Protein: CASSFLGGGGDYGYTF.

In the case of this clonotype: A much larger clone differs by one base, so this may be a read error. The chain couples TRBV29-1 to TRBJ1-1; D ambiguous. The CDR3 totals 11 residues. From germline, CDR1 is SQVTM and CDR2 ANQGSEA. The ends were cut back, 4 bases at V and 1 base at J, with 4 bases in the middle. As DNA, the CDR3 is TGCAGCGTTGTGAAGAACACTGAAGCTTTCTTT. It encodes CSVVKNTEAFF.

This clonotype turned up a few times. The chain has TRBV5-4 and TRBJ2-7; D possibly corresponds to TRBD1 (6 bases). Trimming stripped 0 bases from V and 6 bases from J, with 10 bases between. CDR3 length: 13 residues. The germline gives CDR1 SGHNT, CDR2 YYREEE (reference sequence). CDR3 region: CASSLAVGAEQYV. CDR3 sequence (DNA): TGTGCCAGCAGCTTGGCCGTGGGGGCCGAGCAGTACGTC.

The chain has TRBV2 and TRBJ2-2; D ambiguous. V lost 10 bases, J lost 5 bases, and 11 bases lay in between. Germline CDR1 SNHLY, CDR2 FYNNEI. The CDR3 loop spans 12 amino acids. The CDR3 here is CAKERVTGELFF. The CDR3 nucleotides read TGTGCCAAGGAAAGGGTAACCGGGGAGCTGTTTTTT.

The chain carries TRBV20-1 and TRBJ2-1; 10 nucleotides align to TRBD2. Germline loops: CDR1 DFQATT, CDR2 SNEGSKA (reference sequence). Trimming took 5 bases from V and 3 from J; bases not matched to a gene: 10. CDR3 length: 16 amino acids. The CDR3 reads CSAPRERGGFYNEQFF. The CDR3 coding sequence is TGCAGTGCTCCTCGCGAGCGGGGGGGCTTCTACAATGAGCAGTTCTTC.